This passage covers 24 T cell receptor beta chains from one sample sequenced in a study of OX40 agonist ivuxolimab in advanced cancers. Assay used: immunoSEQ multiplex PCR; TCRdb lists only in-frame clones, some missing. This table has 40,000 to 45,000 clones, over 75% appearing once. This sample comprised CD4+ or CD8+ T cells sorted from blood, obtained in a trial of the OX40 agonist ivuxolimab. The receptors derive from an adult with an advanced solid tumor such as melanoma, head and neck, liver or kidney cancer.

The J gene is TRBJ2-5, the V gene TRBV2; 8 bases map to TRBD1. Per germline, CDR1 SNHLY and CDR2 FYNNEI. This CDR3 has 12 amino acids. J was trimmed by 5 bases and V by 7 bases; bases with no gene match: 3. CDR3 nucleotides: TGTGCCAGCACAGGGACAGGCGAGACCCAGTACTTC. This encodes CASTGTGETQYF.

The rearrangement uses TRBV28 and TRBJ1-2; 9 nucleotides line up with TRBD1. The CDR3 is 15 amino acids. From germline, CDR1 is MDHEN and CDR2 SYDVKM. The ends lost 4 bases at V and 4 bases at J; junction bases unmatched: 7. CDR3 amino acids: CASSSLTGGIYGYTF. CDR3 in DNA: TGTGCCAGCAGTTCACTGACAGGGGGTATCTATGGCTACACCTTC.

The rearrangement uses TRBV7-6 and TRBJ2-3; weak D call: TRBD2 (5 bases). Germline assignment: CDR1 SGHVS and CDR2 FNYEAQ. CDR3 size: 14 residues. The V end was cut by 0 bases, the J end by 4 bases, with 8 bases between. The CDR3 reads CASSLAGAADTQYF. The CDR3 DNA is TGTGCCAGCAGCTTAGCGGGAGCGGCAGATACGCAGTATTTT.

This chain's CDR3 is CASSQAPTSGSTDTQYF. The CDR3 DNA reads as TGTGCCAGCAGCCAAGCTCCGACTAGCGGGAGTACAGATACGCAGTATTTT. The chain uses TRBV4-2 and TRBJ2-3, with 12 positions matching TRBD2. Trimming cost V 1 base and J 3 bases; bases outside gene matches: 5. Germline V gene sequence: CDR1 LGHNA, CDR2 YNFKEQ. The CDR3 sequence is 17 residues long.

Only a few counts were recorded for this clone. The genes are TRBV5-4 and TRBJ2-7; 9 bases fit TRBD2. CDR3 length: 13 residues. Trimming at V came to 4 bases and at J to 7 bases, leaving 6 bases not matched to a gene. Germline V gene data show CDR1 as SGHNT and CDR2 as YYREEE (reference sequence). The CDR3 loop is CASSTNLAGEQYF. CDR3 bases: TGTGCCAGCAGCACCAACCTAGCGGGAGAGCAGTACTTC.

The gene calls are TRBV14 and TRBJ1-1, with TRBD1 identical over 9 bases. Germline V gene lookup returns CDR1 SGHDN and CDR2 FVKESK. Germline trimming cut 4 bases from V and 5 bases from J; bases unmatched to any gene: 2. This CDR3 has 13 amino acids. The CDR3 loop is CASSRDRETEAFF. As DNA, the CDR3 is TGTGCCAGCAGCCGGGACAGGGAGACTGAAGCTTTCTTT.

The gene calls are TRBV7-2 and TRBJ1-2; 8 positions match TRBD1. This CDR3 contains 14 residues. Germline V lookup: CDR1 SGHTA, CDR2 FQGNSA. After removal of 2 bases from V and 8 bases from J, the junction contained 7 bases not matched to a gene. This chain's CDR3 is CASSLIQGVEGYTF. CDR3 coding DNA: TGTGCCAGCAGCTTAATACAGGGGGTTGAAGGCTACACCTTC. Complete variable domain (other parts from reference TRBV7-2 and TRBJ1-2): GAGVSQSPSNKVTEKGKDVELRCDPISGHTALYWYRQSLGQGLEFLIYFQGNSAPDKSGLPSDRFSAERTGGSVSTLTIQRTQQEDSAVYLCASSLIQGVEGYTFGSGTRLTVV.

The chain uses TRBV20-1 and TRBJ1-1; D may be TRBD1 (5 bases). The CDR3 is 11 residues long. Trimming pared 0 bases from V and 10 bases from J, leaving 9 bases between. The germline V gene encodes CDR1 DFQATT and CDR2 SNEGSKA (reference sequence). This CDR3 reads CSARDHRGAFF. Written as DNA, the CDR3 is TGCAGTGCTAGAGATCATAGGGGAGCTTTCTTT.

CDR3 bases: TGTGCCAGCAGTGAAAAGGGGTGGGGCAGCCCTAACTATGGCTACACCTTC. Translating gives CASSEKGWGSPNYGYTF. The V call is TRBV6-1, the J call TRBJ1-2, with D tentatively TRBD1 (5 bases). Germline V CDR1 and CDR2: MNHNS, SASEGT. The CDR3 has 17 residues. V lost 2 bases to trimming and J lost 0 bases, with 16 bases between them.

This clone was detected a few times. The CDR3 region has the DNA TGTGCCTGGAGACTACGGGCAGGGCCCTACGAGCAGTACTTC. This codes for CAWRLRAGPYEQYF. The gene calls are TRBV30 and TRBJ2-7; tentative D call: TRBD1 (5 bases). The CDR3 is made up of 14 amino acids. Germline CDR1 is GTSNPN and CDR2 is SVGIG (reference sequence). Trimming removed 3 bases at V and 2 bases at J, with 14 bases between.

This chain uses TRBV7-9 with TRBJ2-1; D is unclear. Germline V lookup: CDR1 SEHNR, CDR2 FQNEAQ (reference sequence). The V and J ends lost 5 bases and 0 bases respectively, with 8 bases between them. CDR3 size: 14 residues. The DNA of the CDR3 is TGTGCCAGCAGCGTCCAGAGCTCCTACAATGAGCAGTTCTTC. It specifies CASSVQSSYNEQFF.

This clone was recorded once. The rearrangement links TRBV4-3 to TRBJ2-1, with TRBD2 as a possible D gene (6 bases). CDR3 size: 13 residues. The germline V and J ends were trimmed by 3 bases and 7 bases, with 10 bases remaining between them. CDR1 is LGHNA and CDR2 is YSLEER in the germline V gene. The CDR3 loop is CASSHVDYNEQFF. The CDR3 DNA sequence: TGCGCCAGCAGCCATGTGGACTATAATGAGCAGTTCTTC.

The chain recombines TRBV18 with TRBJ1-2, with a possible D match to TRBD1 (6 bases). The ends were cut back, 3 bases at V and 4 bases at J, with 21 bases in the middle. The CDR3 sequence is 17 residues long. Germline values: CDR1 KGHSH, CDR2 LQKENI. The CDR3 here is CASSPQNPGHTTYGYTF. The CDR3 nucleotides read TGTGCCAGCTCACCTCAAAACCCGGGACACACAACCTATGGCTACACCTTC.

The chain combines TRBV11-1 with TRBJ2-7; D is undetermined. The germline gives CDR1 SGHAT, CDR2 FQDESV (reference sequence). The ends were cut back, 5 bases at V and 3 bases at J, with 14 bases in the middle. CDR3 length: 14 residues. The CDR3 spells CASSARLDNYEQYF. CDR3 coding DNA: TGTGCCAGCAGCGCCCGACTGGATAACTACGAGCAGTACTTC.

This clone was recorded once. The chain links TRBV15 to TRBJ2-3, with TRBD1 identical over 8 bases. V lost 2 bases, J lost 7 bases, and 14 bases stayed unmatched. The CDR3 runs 17 residues. Germline CDR1 LNHNV, CDR2 YYDKDF (reference sequence). CDR3 nucleotide sequence: TGTGCCACCAGCAGACCCTGGACAGGGTCTATTGATAATACGCAGTATTTT. Protein sequence: CATSRPWTGSIDNTQYF.

CDR3 sequence: CASSGSEGLYEQYV. The CDR3 coding sequence is TGTGCCAGCAGTGGCTCCGAGGGCCTTTACGAGCAGTACGTC. The rearrangement links TRBV28 to TRBJ2-7, with a possible D match to TRBD2 (5 bases). Trimming cost V 5 bases and J 4 bases, with 15 bases left between them. This CDR3 is built from 14 residues. Germline V CDR1 and CDR2: MDHEN, SYDVKM.

The V gene is TRBV27, the J gene TRBJ1-2; no firm D call. CDR1 and CDR2 from the germline V gene are MNHEY and SMNVEV (reference sequence). The CDR3 runs to 14 residues. V gave up 7 bases and J gave up 4 bases, with 16 bases separating them. The CDR3 DNA sequence: TGTGCCAGCAAGACTTCGGGTAAGGGCTATGGCTACACCTTC. Encoded protein: CASKTSGKGYGYTF.

This rearrangement joins TRBV27 to TRBJ2-5; tentatively, D is TRBD1 or TRBD2 (6 bases each). The J call may be wrong; the DNA end is better matched by TRBJ2-7. CDR1 MNHEY and CDR2 SMNVEV come from the germline V gene (reference sequence). CDR3 length: 15 amino acids. The CDR3 DNA reads as TGTGCCAGCAGTTTGGAGGGCAGGGGTTCCTACGAGCAGTACTTC. This encodes CASSLEGRGSYEQYF.

This rearrangement joins TRBV7-2 to TRBJ2-7; the D call may be TRBD1 or TRBD2 (6 bases each). V was clipped by 2 bases and J by 6 bases, with 11 bases between them. CDR3 length equals 13 residues. Per the germline V gene, CDR1 is SGHTA and CDR2 is FQGNSA. CDR3 coding DNA: TGTGCCAGCAGCTTACCGGGGGCGACCGAGCAGTACTTC. Encoded protein: CASSLPGATEQYF.

The chain recombines TRBV4-1 with TRBJ2-3, with 12 bases fitting TRBD2. Germline-derived CDR1 and CDR2 are MGHRA and YSYEKL. The CDR3 is made up of 17 amino acids. V lost 3 bases, J lost 0 bases, and 4 bases stayed unmatched. In DNA form, the CDR3 reads TGCGCCAGCAGCCATTTGACTAGCGGGGGAAGCACAGATACGCAGTATTTT. Translation gives CASSHLTSGGSTDTQYF.

The chain employs TRBV11-1 and TRBJ2-7, with D unclear. CDR1 is SGHAT and CDR2 is FQDESV in the germline V gene (reference sequence). V gave up 5 bases and J gave up 7 bases, with 12 bases separating them. This CDR3 has 12 amino acids. This chain's CDR3 is CASSPQFGEQYF. The CDR3 nucleotides read TGTGCCAGCAGCCCCCAGTTTGGGGAGCAGTACTTC.

The chain has TRBV7-3 and TRBJ2-5, with TRBD1 matching 7 bases. The V segment lost 5 bases and the J segment 5 bases; nucleotides outside the gene matches: 5. The germline V gene has CDR1 SGHTA and CDR2 FQGTGA. The CDR3 spans 13 residues. CDR3 DNA: TGTGCCAGCAGCCCGGGACAGAGCGAGACCCAGTACTTC. Translated, it gives CASSPGQSETQYF.

This clone appeared a single time. The V call is TRBV11-1, the J call TRBJ2-7; TRBD1 aligns across 7 bases. There are 14 residues in the CDR3. Per germline, CDR1 SGHAT and CDR2 FQDESV (reference sequence). With V trimmed by 1 base and J by 5 bases, 5 bases remained unmatched. The CDR3 loop is CASSLDPTGNEQYF. The CDR3 DNA reads TGTGCCAGCAGCTTAGATCCGACAGGGAACGAGCAGTACTTC.

CDR3 sequence (DNA): TGTGCCAGCAGCTTAGCGAACGGGGGAGGAAACACCATATATTTT. Translation gives CASSLANGGGNTIYF. The chain combines TRBV7-9 with TRBJ1-3, with D possibly matching TRBD1 (5 bases). This CDR3 contains 15 residues. V was clipped by 0 bases and J by 4 bases, with 10 bases between them. Germline CDR1 reads SEHNR; CDR2 reads FQNEAQ (reference sequence).